This paragraph covers one T cell receptor (beta chain) sequence. The protocol was immunoSEQ multiplex PCR, while the TCRdb copy is restricted to in-frame clones and leaves out a portion. The sample shows approximately 350,000 clones, less than 90% of them seen only once. These data belong to a study of blood T cell repertoires in COVID-19. Study information: In each case, the material was cDNA or gDNA derived from T cells, B-cell-depleted T cells, or PBMCs.

Allocation to cohorts depended on clinical history reported by the participants. Trimming took 7 bases from V and 4 from J; bases not matched to a gene: 10. The CDR3 has 16 residues. Looked up from germline, CDR1 is MDHEN and CDR2 is SYDVKM. Sample: PBMCs or T cells enriched from blood (not recorded which). This chain connects TRBV28 to TRBJ1-3, with 10 nucleotides matching TRBD1. The clonotype comes from a woman between 45 and 60 years old who had recovered from COVID-19. Written as DNA, the CDR3 is TGTGCCAGCACTCCCCTGGGGGGACAGGGGGGAAACACCATATATTTT. This gives the protein CASTPLGGQGGNTIYF.